This T cell receptor (beta chain) is drawn from a study of blood T cell repertoires in COVID-19. Study information: Italy, Spain and the United States were the sources of the convalescent and acute COVID-19 samples. T cells, B-cell-depleted T cells, or PBMCs provided the cDNA or gDNA that served as material.

Authors' analysis steps: Amplification of reference gene primers provided the estimated nucleated cell counts. Measured with immunoSEQ multiplex PCR; TCRdb has only the in-frame clones, and not every one. For V, J and clone size, that table is used; D and trimming come from the DNA. The repertoire holds 200,000 to 250,000 clones, with more than 75% as singletons. The V gene's germline CDR1 is MDHEN and CDR2 SYDVKM. With 6 bases clipped from V and 5 bases from J, the junction kept 10 bases outside the gene matches. This CDR3 is 16 amino acids long. Sequencing was performed on peripheral blood. This TCR was recovered from a man in his fifties who had recovered from COVID-19. The V call is TRBV28, the J call TRBJ2-1; 10 nucleotides align to TRBD2. The CDR3 reads CASRLPGGLADNEQFF. The CDR3, as DNA: TGTGCCAGCAGGTTGCCCGGTGGACTAGCGGACAATGAGCAGTTCTTC.